This TCR beta chain stems from a study of identical twins. Each CDR3 protein gets one entry after TCRdb re-called the 5' RACE reads with MiXCR. The top ten hold around 3.1% of the sample, which has fewer than 650,000 distinct CDR3 sequences, roughly 9.9% seen once. V lost 11 bases and J lost 0, with 14 bases in between. The CDR3 has 13 residues. Per germline, CDR1 ENHRY and CDR2 SYGVKD. Study outcomes and limitations: Out-of-frame alpha sequences common to twins were enriched for low generation probability.

A few counts support this clonotype. The antigen is undetermined. These same records also appear under a second study, on yellow fever vaccine responses in identical twins. That work adds: As reported, the vaccine T cell response of twins seemed partly convergent and partly personalized.

This chain uses TRBV10-3 with TRBJ2-7; a weak D match, TRBD1 (6 bases). The sequence derives from a young woman in good health. Sequenced input: PBMCs. As DNA, the CDR3 is TGTGCCCTCCGAGCAGGGGACTCCTACGAGCAGTACTTC. Residues: CALRAGDSYEQYF.